This T cell receptor beta chain was identified in a study of blood T cells in healthy people across ages. Study-level results: Estimated diversity that came from one million T cells was considered an underestimate.

With regard to this clonotype: Its matching antigen is unknown.

Sample-barcoded 5' priming and a J-beta primer mix drove a second PCR of 7 to 11 cycles. A single record per CDR3 protein comes from TCRdb applying MiXCR to the 5' RACE reads. This table holds about 1.4 million distinct CDR3 sequences, 59% found once. The CDR3 is 13 residues long. Per germline, CDR1 SGHAT and CDR2 FQNNGV. The V end was cut by 6 bases, the J end by 10 bases, with 16 bases between. The sequence was obtained from a man in his late teens or twenties in good health. V usage is TRBV11-2 and J usage is TRBJ2-1; a weak D match, TRBD1 (6 bases). Source material: blood. The CDR3 region has the DNA TGTGCCAGCAGGGGATGGGGGCATCAAGAGCAGTTCTTC. This gives the protein CASRGWGHQEQFF.